This T cell receptor beta chain was obtained from a study of T-cell memory formation after mild COVID-19. TCRdb reanalysed the 5' RACE reads using MiXCR and keeps one entry per CDR3 protein. The sample carries some 450,000 distinct CDR3 sequences, about 19% recorded once. Trimming removed 4 bases at V and 7 bases at J, with 17 bases between. Germline values: CDR1 SGHTA, CDR2 FQGNSA. This CDR3 has 15 amino acids. Study-wide points: The finding that pre-infection memory included some responding clones suggested that cross-reactive memory joined.

On this clonotype: Its antigen is undetermined.

The gene calls are TRBV7-2 and TRBJ2-1, with unresolved D. This receptor was obtained from an adult woman who had mild COVID-19 (a few samples of this study predate the infection). Cell type and time point are not known. Source material: PBMCs or a T cell subset sorted from them (not recorded which). CDR3 nucleotide sequence: TGTGCCAGCAGCTCCGGGTTCTCCCCCAAAAATGAGCAGTTCTTC. The encoded protein is CASSSGFSPKNEQFF. The full variable domain, completed using reference TRBV7-2 and TRBJ2-1, is GAGVSQSPSNKVTEKGKDVELRCDPISGHTALYWYRQSLGQGLEFLIYFQGNSAPDKSGLPSDRFSAERTGGSVSTLTIQRTQQEDSAVYLCASSSGFSPKNEQFFGPGTRLTVL.